Included here is one TCR beta chain sequence, with context. Its antigen is undetermined. These data originate in a study of T-cell reconstitution after alpha-beta-depleted transplantation in children. TCRbeta library construction was performed incorporating unique molecular identifiers. One entry per CDR3 protein results from TCRdb running MiXCR on the PCR reads. The repertoire holds about 830,000 distinct CDR3 sequences, with approximately 15% as singletons. Study-level points and caveats: Two months or so post-transplant, alpha-beta T cells reportedly derived from several hundred expanded graft clones. One year after transplant, T-cell counts and diversity came mostly from newly produced T cells.

Germline lookup yields CDR1 MNHEY and CDR2 SVGAGI. J gave up 6 bases and V 4 bases, and 5 bases lay outside the gene matches. The CDR3 loop spans 14 amino acids. This receptor was identified in a male patient between 10 and 17 years old who had a stem cell transplant for acute lymphoblastic leukemia, so the T cells may come from the graft donor. The material sequenced was PBMCs, mostly from graft donor cells, taken 360 days after TCRalphabeta/CD19-depleted stem cell transplant. The V call is TRBV6-5, the J call TRBJ2-7; 11 bases match TRBD2. CDR3 sequence: CASSFLAGGSEQYF. As DNA, the CDR3 is TGTGCCAGCAGTTTCCTAGCGGGAGGCTCCGAGCAGTACTTC.